The 6 T cell receptor beta chains given below trace back to one sample, sequenced in a study of T cell responses to AZD1222 COVID-19 vaccine. Repertoires were generated with immunoSEQ multiplex PCR, while TCRdb's copy carries only in-frame clones and drops some. The sample shows 95,000 to 100,000 clones, about 86% of them seen only once. The sample here was peripheral blood, taken on day 0 of AZD1222 vaccination. The receptors stem from an adult in good health.

V and J are TRBV28 and TRBJ1-5; D perhaps matches TRBD1 (5 bases). Germline CDR1 reads MDHEN; CDR2 reads SYDVKM. This CDR3 is built from 14 residues. V lost 4 bases and J 1 base, leaving 8 bases between the germline ends. This chain's CDR3 is CASSSGPSNQPQHF. The DNA of the CDR3 is TGTGCCAGCAGTTCGGGGCCAAGCAATCAGCCCCAGCATTTT.

The V call is TRBV20-1, the J call TRBJ2-2, with D perhaps TRBD2 (6 bases). Germline assignment: CDR1 DFQATT and CDR2 SNEGSKA (reference sequence). The CDR3 length is 15 residues. The ends were cut back, 3 bases at V and 0 bases at J, with 11 bases in the middle. The CDR3 reads CSASKAGTNTGELFF. In DNA, the CDR3 is TGCAGTGCTAGTAAGGCGGGGACGAACACCGGGGAGCTGTTTTTT.

The CDR3 nucleotides are TGCAGTGCTAGTAAGGGACAGGGAGTCGGAAACACCATATATTTT. It is translated as CSASKGQGVGNTIYF. The chain links TRBV20-1 to TRBJ1-3; 9 nucleotides align to TRBD1. The CDR3 has 15 amino acids. The V segment lost 3 bases and the J segment 4 bases; nucleotides outside the gene matches: 7. Germline loops: CDR1 DFQATT, CDR2 SNEGSKA (reference sequence).

This chain uses TRBV6-2 or TRBV6-3 with TRBJ1-1; 7 bases line up with TRBD1. The V gene's germline CDR1 is MNHEY and CDR2 SVGEGT. Germline trimming cut 6 bases from V and 6 bases from J; bases unmatched to any gene: 7. The CDR3 spans 13 residues. The CDR3 reads CASSKQGKPEAFF. CDR3 DNA: TGTGCCAGCAGCAAACAGGGGAAACCTGAAGCTTTCTTT.

The CDR3 reads CASSQNPGTTNYGYTF. In DNA, the CDR3 is TGCGCCAGCAGCCAAAATCCCGGGACAACTAACTATGGCTACACCTTC. The chain recombines TRBV4-3 with TRBJ1-2, with a weak D call TRBD1 (6 bases). The V end was cut by 2 bases, the J end by 0 bases, with 13 bases between. Germline loops: CDR1 LGHNA, CDR2 YSLEER. The CDR3 contains 16 residues.

The rearrangement joins TRBV28 to TRBJ2-7; D remains unclear. The germline gives CDR1 MDHEN, CDR2 SYDVKM. Trimming removed 1 base from V and 2 bases from J, with 21 bases in between. This CDR3 is built from 18 residues. In nucleotides, the CDR3 is TGTGCCAGCAGTTTATCGGCCCGCCTTGGCCTCAGGACCTACGAGCAGTACTTC. It codes for CASSLSARLGLRTYEQYF.